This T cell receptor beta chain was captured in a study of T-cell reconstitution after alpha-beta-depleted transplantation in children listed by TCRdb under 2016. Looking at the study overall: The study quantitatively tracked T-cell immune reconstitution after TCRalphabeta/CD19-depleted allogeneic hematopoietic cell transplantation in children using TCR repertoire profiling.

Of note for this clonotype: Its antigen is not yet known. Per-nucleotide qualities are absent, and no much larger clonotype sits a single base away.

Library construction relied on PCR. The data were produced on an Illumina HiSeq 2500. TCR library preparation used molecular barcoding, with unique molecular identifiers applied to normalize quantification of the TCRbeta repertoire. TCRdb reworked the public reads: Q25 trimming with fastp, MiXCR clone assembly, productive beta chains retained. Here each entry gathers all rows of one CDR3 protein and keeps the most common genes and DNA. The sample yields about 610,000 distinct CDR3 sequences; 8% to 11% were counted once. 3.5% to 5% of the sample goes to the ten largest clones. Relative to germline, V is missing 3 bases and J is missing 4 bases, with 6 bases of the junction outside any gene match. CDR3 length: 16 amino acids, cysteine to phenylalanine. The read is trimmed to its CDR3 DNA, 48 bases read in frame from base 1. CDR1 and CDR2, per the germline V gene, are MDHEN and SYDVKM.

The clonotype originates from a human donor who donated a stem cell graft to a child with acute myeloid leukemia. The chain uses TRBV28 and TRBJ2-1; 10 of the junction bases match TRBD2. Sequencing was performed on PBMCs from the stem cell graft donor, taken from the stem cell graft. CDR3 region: CASSLEGLASYNEQFF. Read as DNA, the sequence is TGTGCCAGCAGTTTGGAGGGACTAGCGTCTTACAATGAGCAGTTCTTC.